These 27 T cell receptor beta chains were sequenced from one sample in a study of cytomegalovirus exposure and HLA in healthy donors. A multiplex PCR was run with 60 Vbeta primers and 13 Jbeta primers. TCRdb's copy holds only in-frame clones and misses some; the assay was immunoSEQ multiplex PCR. The table includes more than 95,000 clones, roughly 80% detected once. The sequenced sample consisted of PBMCs. These receptors came from a young man in good health and CMV-seropositive.

This chain joins TRBV5-1 and TRBJ2-2; 7 bases align to TRBD2. CDR3 length equals 16 residues. Per the germline V gene, CDR1 is SGHRS and CDR2 is YFSETQ. V gave up 4 bases and J gave up 3 bases; unmatched junction bases: 9. The CDR3 is CASSPTTSVDTGELFF. The CDR3 DNA reads TGCGCCAGCAGCCCCACTACTAGCGTCGACACCGGGGAGCTGTTTTTT.

This chain uses TRBV7-9 with TRBJ2-3, with D possibly being TRBD2 (5 bases). V was clipped by 1 base and J by 6 bases, with 14 bases between them. The germline V gene encodes CDR1 SEHNR and CDR2 FQNEAQ (reference sequence). CDR3 size: 15 residues. The CDR3: CASSLVGLAGDTQYF. The CDR3 DNA follows: TGTGCCAGCAGCTTAGTAGGGCTAGCCGGCGATACGCAGTATTTT. The variable domain in full, completed from reference TRBV7-9 and TRBJ2-3, reads DTGVSQNPRHKITKRGQNVTFRCDPISEHNRLYWYRQTLGQGPEFLTYFQNEAQLEKSRLLSDRFSAERPKGSFSTLEIQRTEQGDSAMYLCASSLVGLAGDTQYFGPGTRLTVL.

The CDR3 DNA sequence: TGCGCCAGCAGCTTGGCCGACAGGGGAAATTCACCCCTCCACTTT. It codes for CASSLADRGNSPLHF. J is TRBJ1-6 and V is TRBV5-1, with TRBD1 matching over 8 bases. This CDR3 region has 15 residues. After removal of 0 bases from V and 7 bases from J, the junction contained 3 bases not matched to a gene. The germline gives CDR1 SGHRS, CDR2 YFSETQ.

This clone was observed a few times. The chain joins TRBV30 to TRBJ2-7; 9 positions agree with TRBD1. Germline-derived CDR1 and CDR2 are GTSNPN and SVGIG (reference sequence). V shed 8 bases, J shed 5 bases, and the junction held 4 bases outside the gene matches. The CDR3 runs 11 residues. The DNA of the CDR3 is TGTGCCCTACAGGGGGCGGACGAGCAGTACTTC. It encodes CALQGADEQYF.

This clone was seen a handful of times. In the same sample, other DNA sequences code for this CDR3. This chain connects TRBV7-3 to TRBJ2-7; 12 nucleotides match TRBD2. Per the germline V gene, CDR1 is SGHTA and CDR2 is FQGTGA. CDR3 size: 15 residues. The V gene end was trimmed by 5 bases and the J gene end by 1 base; junction bases not matched to a gene: 3. CDR3 loop: CASSPTSGGSYEQYF. The DNA of the CDR3 is TGTGCCAGCAGCCCTACTAGCGGGGGGTCCTACGAGCAGTACTTC. Combining the CDR3 with reference TRBV7-3 and TRBJ2-7 gives the whole variable domain GAGVSQTPSNKVTEKGKYVELRCDPISGHTALYWYRQSLGQGPEFLIYFQGTGAADDSGLPNDRFFAVRPEGSVSTLKIQRTERGDSAVYLCASSPTSGGSYEQYFGPGTRLTVT.

The chain recombines TRBV7-8 with TRBJ1-1; the D is unclear. Per the germline V gene, CDR1 is SGHVS and CDR2 is FQNEAQ. The CDR3 loop spans 14 amino acids. Deletions cut 1 base from V and 1 base from J, with 7 bases between. The CDR3 DNA sequence: TGTGCCAGCAGCTTAGGACACACGAACACTGAAGCTTTCTTT. Its protein is CASSLGHTNTEAFF.

The CDR3 DNA follows: TGTGCCAGCAGCTGGGGGACAGGGGTTGTTGGCTACACCTTC. Protein: CASSWGTGVVGYTF. The genes are TRBV11-2 and TRBJ1-2; TRBD1 matches 10 bases. Germline V gives CDR1 SGHAT, CDR2 FQNNGV. The J segment lost 7 bases and the V segment lost 4 bases, leaving 6 bases of the junction unmatched. The CDR3 is 14 residues long.

This clone was found once. This sequence joins TRBV28 and TRBJ1-1; D might be TRBD1 (6 bases). V was clipped by 2 bases and J by 4 bases, with 11 bases between them. Germline V lookup: CDR1 MDHEN, CDR2 SYDVKM. This CDR3 spans 14 amino acids. The CDR3 sequence is CASSLRGAFTEAFF. CDR3 bases: TGTGCCAGCAGTTTACGGGGGGCGTTCACTGAAGCTTTCTTT.

This chain joins TRBV14 and TRBJ1-1; 7 nucleotides agree with TRBD1. The CDR3 is 15 amino acids. From germline, CDR1 is SGHDN and CDR2 FVKESK. V gave up 5 bases and J gave up 3 bases; unmatched junction bases: 9. As DNA, the CDR3 is TGTGCCAGCAGCAGACGACAGGGTGGGTACACTGAAGCTTTCTTT. The encoded protein is CASSRRQGGYTEAFF.

This chain connects TRBV6-1 to TRBJ1-2; perhaps TRBD1 as D (6 bases). Trimming removed 2 bases at V and 4 bases at J, with 11 bases between. This CDR3 comprises 14 residues. CDR1 MNHNS and CDR2 SASEGT come from the germline V gene. The CDR3 coding sequence is TGTGCCAGCAGTGAATTGCCCAGGGGCTATGGCTACACCTTC. It specifies CASSELPRGYGYTF.

The V gene is TRBV6-1, the J gene TRBJ1-5; TRBD1 agrees at 12 bases. Germline V gene lookup returns CDR1 MNHNS and CDR2 SASEGT. Trimming at V came to 10 bases and at J to 2 bases, leaving 3 bases not matched to a gene. This CDR3 is 14 amino acids long. The CDR3 here is CATWDRGRNQPQHF. The DNA for the CDR3 is TGTGCCACCTGGGACAGGGGGCGCAATCAGCCCCAGCATTTT.

This clone occurred once. This chain links TRBV6-1 with TRBJ1-2; 10 nucleotides align to TRBD1. V lost 6 bases, J lost 5 bases, and 6 bases stayed unmatched. Germline V CDR1 and CDR2: MNHNS, SASEGT. The CDR3 contains 14 residues. CDR3 in amino acids: CASRSGTGVYGYTF. CDR3 DNA: TGTGCCAGCAGATCCGGGACAGGGGTTTATGGCTACACCTTC.

The gene calls are TRBV6-1 and TRBJ1-6; TRBD1 agrees at 7 bases. The CDR3 is made up of 14 amino acids. Germline V gene sequence: CDR1 MNHNS, CDR2 SASEGT. The trim removed 4 bases at V and 8 bases at J, leaving 5 bases unmatched. This chain's CDR3 is CASSAGQDYSPLHF. CDR3 bases: TGTGCCAGCAGTGCCGGACAGGATTATTCACCCCTCCACTTT.

The CDR3 reads CASRDRGYEKLFF. For the CDR3, the DNA is TGTGCCAGCCGGGACAGGGGATACGAAAAACTGTTTTTT. This chain joins TRBV4-2 and TRBJ1-4, with TRBD1 matching over 10 bases. Germline loops: CDR1 LGHNA, CDR2 YNFKEQ. The CDR3 contains 13 residues. The V and J ends lost 8 bases and 8 bases, in that order; junction bases with no gene match: 5.

The chain joins TRBV5-8 to TRBJ2-1; 9 bases line up with TRBD2. Germline assignment: CDR1 SGHTS and CDR2 YDEGEE. The CDR3 has 16 residues. J lost 6 bases, V lost 5 bases, and 12 bases had no gene match. The CDR3 loop is CASRPREGRGGNEQFF. The CDR3 DNA follows: TGTGCCAGCAGGCCTCGTGAAGGGCGGGGGGGCAATGAGCAGTTCTTC. The variable domain in full, completed from reference TRBV5-8 and TRBJ2-1, reads EAGVTQSPTHLIKTRGQQATLRCSPISGHTSVYWYQQALGLGLQFLLWYDEGEERNRGNFPPRFSGRQFPNYSSELNVNALELEDSALYLCASRPREGRGGNEQFFGPGTRLTVL.

V and J are TRBV5-1 and TRBJ2-7; weak D call: TRBD2 (6 bases). Germline V CDR1 and CDR2: SGHRS, YFSETQ. The CDR3 runs to 14 residues. Trimming pared 1 base from V and 1 base from J, leaving 9 bases between. As DNA, the CDR3 is TGCGCCAGCAGCTTGACCAGCGGGTCCTACGAGCAGTACTTC. It translates to CASSLTSGSYEQYF.

The chain recombines TRBV19 with TRBJ2-5, with TRBD2 identical over 10 bases. Trimming removed 4 bases from V and 5 bases from J; junction bases left unmatched: 7. Germline loops: CDR1 LNHDA, CDR2 SQIVND (reference sequence). The CDR3 runs 15 residues. The CDR3, as DNA: TGTGCCAGTAGTACTAGCGGGGGATTAGGGGAGACCCAGTACTTC. Amino acid sequence: CASSTSGGLGETQYF.

V usage is TRBV6-1 and J usage is TRBJ1-2; D remains ambiguous. Deletions cut 0 bases from V and 7 bases from J, with 12 bases between. Germline CDR1 and CDR2: MNHNS and SASEGT. The CDR3 covers 14 residues. CDR3 nucleotides: TGTGCCAGCAGTGAAGCCCGGGGAGCGAGTGGCTACACCTTC. Translated: CASSEARGASGYTF.

The chain recombines TRBV4-1 with TRBJ2-3; 10 bases align to TRBD2. CDR1 and CDR2 (germline): MGHRA, YSYEKL. The V and J ends lost 4 bases and 0 bases, in that order; junction bases with no gene match: 4. CDR3 size: 16 residues. CDR3 DNA: TGCGCCAGCAGCCCGATTAGCGGGGGGAGCACAGATACGCAGTATTTT. Residues: CASSPISGGSTDTQYF.

This chain links TRBV25-1 with TRBJ1-2, with 12 bases that match TRBD1. CDR1 is MGHDK and CDR2 is SYGVNS in the germline V gene. CDR3 size: 15 residues. V dropped 6 bases and J dropped 4; count of bases not matched to a gene: 6. The CDR3 nucleotides are TGTGCCAGCAGGGGAGGGACAGGGGGCTTCTATGGCTACACCTTC. This codes for CASRGGTGGFYGYTF.

The chain combines TRBV5-6 with TRBJ1-1; 9 positions agree with TRBD1. The V gene's germline CDR1 is SGHDT and CDR2 YYEEEE. The V and J ends lost 2 bases and 2 bases, in that order; junction bases with no gene match: 7. The CDR3 extends over 16 amino acids. The CDR3 sequence: CASSFGQGSFNTEAFF. The CDR3 nucleotides are TGTGCCAGCAGCTTTGGACAGGGGAGTTTTAACACTGAAGCTTTCTTT.

V is TRBV6-1 and J is TRBJ2-1; tentatively, D is TRBD2 (5 bases). Between the trimmed V and J ends, which lost 7 bases and 3 bases, there was a span of 10 bases. CDR3 length: 13 residues. The germline V gene encodes CDR1 MNHNS and CDR2 SASEGT. The CDR3 loop is CASILGIYNEQFF. The CDR3 DNA sequence: TGTGCCAGCATACTCGGGATCTACAATGAGCAGTTCTTC.

The chain couples TRBV7-3 to TRBJ2-3; 11 nucleotides agree with TRBD2. Germline values: CDR1 SGHTA, CDR2 FQGTGA. V lost 5 bases and J lost 5; bases outside the gene matches: 9. The CDR3 has 16 amino acids. CDR3 nucleotides: TGTGCCAGCAGCGCCTTTAGCGGGGGGGCTGGAGATACGCAGTATTTT. Residues: CASSAFSGGAGDTQYF.

The J gene is TRBJ1-5, the V gene TRBV28; 7 positions agree with TRBD1. Trimming took 6 bases from V and 4 from J; bases not matched to a gene: 0. Germline V gives CDR1 MDHEN, CDR2 SYDVKM. The CDR3 loop spans 12 amino acids. For the CDR3, the DNA is TGTGCCAGCAGACAGGGGAATCAGCCCCAGCATTTT. It yields the protein CASRQGNQPQHF.

The chain joins TRBV6-4 to TRBJ2-2; no reliable D call. The CDR3 spans 14 residues. Looked up from germline, CDR1 is MRHNA and CDR2 is SNTAGT. Between the trimmed V and J ends, which lost 4 bases and 3 bases, there was a span of 9 bases. The DNA of the CDR3 is TGTGCCAGCAGTGTGAGCGAGGACACCGGGGAGCTGTTTTTT. The encoded protein is CASSVSEDTGELFF.

This clone was detected only a few times. This sequence joins TRBV5-6 and TRBJ1-2, with a weak D call TRBD1 (6 bases). This CDR3 is built from 14 residues. Germline V gene lookup returns CDR1 SGHDT and CDR2 YYEEEE. V lost 0 bases and J lost 4, with 10 bases in between. The CDR3: CASSLGAGVYGYTF. The CDR3 DNA sequence: TGTGCCAGCAGCTTGGGGGCAGGGGTCTATGGCTACACCTTC.

This clone was observed a single time. DNA of the CDR3: TGTGCCAGTAGTATGCGGGACGGGTATCAGCCCCAGCATTTT. The encoded protein is CASSMRDGYQPQHF. This chain uses TRBV19 with TRBJ1-5; a weak D match, TRBD1 (5 bases). Deletions cut 3 bases from V and 5 bases from J, with 11 bases between. Germline V gene lookup returns CDR1 LNHDA and CDR2 SQIVND (reference sequence). There are 14 residues in the CDR3.